This T cell receptor (beta chain) was sequenced in a study of cytomegalovirus exposure and HLA in healthy donors. CDR1 is SGHAT, CDR2 FQNNGV, per germline. The CDR3 spans 12 residues. The V end was cut by 4 bases, the J end by 4 bases, with 8 bases between. Primers for the PCR totalled 60 Vbeta and 13 Jbeta. The data were produced by immunoSEQ multiplex PCR, yet TCRdb's version contains in-frame clones alone and is incomplete. Among more than 95,000 clones listed, 81% were seen once. The chain combines TRBV11-2 with TRBJ2-7; D is unclear. Specimen: PBMCs. The receptor comes from a young man in good health and CMV-seropositive. The CDR3 DNA follows: TGTGCCAGCAGCTCACTATCGTACGAGCAGTACTTC. Translation gives CASSSLSYEQYF. Full variable domain (missing parts from reference TRBV11-2 and TRBJ2-7): EAGVAQSPRYKIIEKRQSVAFWCNPISGHATLYWYQQILGQGPKLLIQFQNNGVVDDSQLPKDRFSAERLKGVDSTLKIQPAKLEDSAVYLCASSSLSYEQYFGPGTRLTVT.